This TCR beta chain was observed in a study of T cell responses to AZD1222 COVID-19 vaccine. General study findings and limits: Only a handful of people who got AZD1222 tested seropositive at baseline. Donor demographics were predominantly white British with a female majority; clonal diversity may be underestimated. Of spike-specific TCRs, nearly half reportedly target regions left unmutated in variants.

Comment on this clone: Its specificity is not known.

The table came from immunoSEQ multiplex PCR; TCRdb's copy has only in-frame clones and leaves some out. This sample has some 140,000 clones, with over 80% found just once. This CDR3 has 16 amino acids. The V gene end was trimmed by 4 bases and the J gene end by 1 base; junction bases not matched to a gene: 6. Per germline, CDR1 SGHNT and CDR2 YYREEE (reference sequence). The rearrangement links TRBV5-4 to TRBJ2-3; 10 bases map to TRBD1. Sequences were derived from peripheral blood, sampled 28 days after the second AZD1222 dose. This sequence was found in an adult who received the AZD1222 COVID-19 vaccine. The CDR3 here is CASSPWGQGRTDTQYF. CDR3 bases: TGTGCCAGCAGCCCTTGGGGACAGGGGCGCACAGATACGCAGTATTTT.